The present T cell receptor (beta chain) was sequenced within a study of blood T cell repertoires in COVID-19. Participants, about 18 to 90 years old, spanned fewer than 25 US areas. The germline V gene has CDR1 SGDLS and CDR2 YYNGEE. This CDR3 comprises 14 residues. V gave up 3 bases and J gave up 5 bases; unmatched junction bases: 5. Profiled with immunoSEQ multiplex PCR; TCRdb holds only in-frame clones, not every one. Here the sample spans roughly 200,000 clones, roughly nine tenths being singletons. The receptor was derived from a woman aged 40 to 50 with acute COVID-19. Material for sequencing was PBMCs or T cells enriched from blood (not recorded which). V is TRBV9 and J is TRBJ2-5; 9 bases are shared with TRBD1. CDR3 coding DNA: TGTGCCAGCAGCGCTTGGACAGGGGATGAGACCCAGTACTTC. Encoded protein: CASSAWTGDETQYF. Using reference TRBV9 and TRBJ2-5 for the parts outside the CDR3, the full variable domain is DSGVTQTPKHLITATGQRVTLRCSPRSGDLSVYWYQQSLDQGLQFLIQYYNGEERAKGNILERFSAQQFPDLHSELNLSSLELGDSALYFCASSAWTGDETQYFGPGTRLLVL.